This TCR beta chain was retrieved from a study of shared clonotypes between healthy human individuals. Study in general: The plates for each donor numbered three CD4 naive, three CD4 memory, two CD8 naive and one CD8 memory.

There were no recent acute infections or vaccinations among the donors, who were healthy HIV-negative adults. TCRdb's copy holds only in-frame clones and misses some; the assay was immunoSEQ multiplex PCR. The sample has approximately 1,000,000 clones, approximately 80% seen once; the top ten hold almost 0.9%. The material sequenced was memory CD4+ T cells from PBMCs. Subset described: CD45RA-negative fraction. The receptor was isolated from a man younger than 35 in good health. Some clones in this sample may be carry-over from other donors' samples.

In nucleotides, the CDR3 is TGCGCCAGCAGCCAAGATCCGATAGCGCCGTCCTACAATGAGCAGTTCTTC. Amino acid sequence: CASSQDPIAPSYNEQFF. This sequence joins TRBV4-3 and TRBJ2-1; TRBD2 might be the D (5 bases). The germline V and J ends were trimmed by 0 bases and 1 base, with 13 bases remaining between them. The length of the CDR3 is 17 residues. Per germline, CDR1 LGHNA and CDR2 YSLEER.